A selection of T cell receptor beta chains follows, all from one sample in a study of T cell responses to AZD1222 COVID-19 vaccine. Repertoires were generated with immunoSEQ multiplex PCR, while TCRdb's copy carries only in-frame clones and drops some. The table lists some 160,000 clones, less than 95% of them singletons. The sample here was peripheral blood, taken on day 0 of AZD1222 vaccination. Receptors originate from an adult in good health. The CDR3 runs from the conserved cysteine through the conserved F or W. Fields, in order: J gene, D gene, clone size, V gene, CDR3 DNA, CDR3 protein. D genes are given only for firm matches. For some rows the clone size is stated as once, few or many, or as a class when expanded; others skip it.

>TRBJ2-7|TRBD1|few|TRBV28
TGTGCCAGCAGTTTATCGGGCGCAGGGGGCTACGAGCAGTACTTC
CASSLSGAGGYEQYF
>TRBJ2-7|.|.|TRBV11-2
TGTGCCAGCAGCCTTACACTAGTCCCCGAGCAGTACTTC
CASSLTLVPEQYF
>TRBJ2-7|.|.|TRBV24-1
TGTGCCACCAGTGATTTGCTGCGGCCAGGCGAAGTCTCCTACGAGCAGTACTTC
CATSDLLRPGEVSYEQYF
>TRBJ2-3|TRBD2|.|TRBV10-3
TGTGCCATCAGTGGGACTAGCGGCTTAACGGATACGCAGTATTTT
CAISGTSGLTDTQYF
>TRBJ2-5|.|.|TRBV7-2
TGTGCCAGCACCCCATTTGGGAGCAACCAAGAGACCCAGTACTTC
CASTPFGSNQETQYF
>TRBJ1-5|.|.|TRBV4-1
TGCGCCAGCAGGAACACGGTGGGGGGCAATCAGCCCCAGCATTTT
CASRNTVGGNQPQHF
>TRBJ2-7|TRBD1|.|TRBV28
TGTGCCAGCAGTCCCAGGACAGGTCGGGGCCTCTACGAGCAGTACTTC
CASSPRTGRGLYEQYF
>TRBJ1-2|.|.|TRBV6-1
TGTGCCAGCAGTGAGAGCGGGCCGCGGGTTCGGGGCTACACCTTC
CASSESGPRVRGYTF
>TRBJ2-5|.|.|TRBV28
TGTGCCAGCAGTCTGTACAGAAGCCAAGAGACCCAGTACTTC
CASSLYRSQETQYF
>TRBJ2-7|.|.|TRBV11-3
TGTGCCAGCAGCTTGAGGGCCTACTACGAGCAGTACTTC
CASSLRAYYEQYF
>TRBJ2-7|TRBD1|.|TRBV6-5
TGTGCCAGCAGTTACGGGGACAGGACGTCCTACGAGCAGTACTTC
CASSYGDRTSYEQYF
>TRBJ1-2|.|.|TRBV7-6
TGTGCCAGCAGCTTATTCCAGGACTATGGCTACACCTTC
CASSLFQDYGYTF
>TRBJ2-2|.|.|TRBV24-1
TGTGCCACCAGTGTAGGCAGACCTCAGAGCACCGGGGAGCTGTTTTTT
CATSVGRPQSTGELFF
>TRBJ1-1|.|.|TRBV20-1
TGCAGTGCTAGTTCGCCGGGAGGGACTGAAGCTTTCTTT
CSASSPGGTEAFF
>TRBJ1-4|.|.|TRBV30
TGTGCCTGTTTAGTTGGGGAAAAACTGTTTTTT
CACLVGEKLFF
>TRBJ1-1|TRBD1|.|TRBV19
TGTGCCAGTAGACCCAAAAACAGGGGGTGGTTCACTGAAGCTTTCTTT
CASRPKNRGWFTEAFF
>TRBJ1-4|.|.|TRBV19
TGTGCCAGTAGTATCTCTTTAGAAAAACTGTTTTTT
CASSISLEKLFF
>TRBJ2-1|TRBD2|.|TRBV27
TGTGCCAGCAGTTCCAGGGTTATAACGGGGACTAGCGGGAGTGTCGGTAATGAGCAGTTCTTC
CASSSRVITGTSGSVGNEQFF
>TRBJ2-1|TRBD1|few|TRBV7-2
TGTGCCAGCAGCTCCCGGGACAGGGATATCCATGAGCAGTTCTTC
CASSSRDRDIHEQFF
>TRBJ1-2|TRBD1|.|TRBV9
TGTGCCAGCAGCCAGGGGGCCGACAGTTATGGCTACACCTTC
CASSQGADSYGYTF
>TRBJ1-1|.|.|TRBV5-1
TGCGCCAGCAGCTTGGGGGCGGGACAATTGAACACTGAAGCTTTCTTT
CASSLGAGQLNTEAFF